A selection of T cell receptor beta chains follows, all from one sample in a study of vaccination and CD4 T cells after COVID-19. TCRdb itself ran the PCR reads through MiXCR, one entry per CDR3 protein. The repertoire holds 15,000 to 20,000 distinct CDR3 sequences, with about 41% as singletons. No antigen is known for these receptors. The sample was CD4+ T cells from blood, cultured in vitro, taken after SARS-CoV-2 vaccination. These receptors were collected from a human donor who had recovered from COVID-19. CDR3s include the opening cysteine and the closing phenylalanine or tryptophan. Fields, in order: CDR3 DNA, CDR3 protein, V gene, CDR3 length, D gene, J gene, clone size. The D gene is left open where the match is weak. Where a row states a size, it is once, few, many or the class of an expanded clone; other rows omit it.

cdr3_nt: TGTGCCAGCAGCCTGACCGGGACAACCAACGAGCAGTACTTC
cdr3_aa: CASSLTGTTNEQYF
v_call: TRBV6-1
cdr3_length: 14
d_call: .
j_call: TRBJ2-7
clone_size: .

cdr3_nt: TGTGCCAGCAGTCCCCAGGGGCTTGCTGGAAACACCATATATTTT
cdr3_aa: CASSPQGLAGNTIYF
v_call: TRBV27
cdr3_length: 15
d_call: .
j_call: TRBJ1-3
clone_size: .

cdr3_nt: TGCGCCAGCAGCCGGGACAGGACTGGGGACACTGAAGCTTTCTTT
cdr3_aa: CASSRDRTGDTEAFF
v_call: TRBV5-1
cdr3_length: 15
d_call: TRBD1
j_call: TRBJ1-1
clone_size: few

cdr3_nt: TGCAGTGCCCAATCGGGACTAACTATAACTAGCACAGATACGCAGTATTTT
cdr3_aa: CSAQSGLTITSTDTQYF
v_call: TRBV20-1
cdr3_length: 17
d_call: TRBD2
j_call: TRBJ2-3
clone_size: .

cdr3_nt: TGTGCCAGCAGCTTTGTGTCCAGACCCTACGAGCAGTACTTC
cdr3_aa: CASSFVSRPYEQYF
v_call: TRBV11-2
cdr3_length: 14
d_call: .
j_call: TRBJ2-7
clone_size: .

cdr3_nt: TGTGCCATCAGTGAGGGGTACGAGCAGTACTTC
cdr3_aa: CAISEGYEQYF
v_call: TRBV10-3
cdr3_length: 11
d_call: .
j_call: TRBJ2-7
clone_size: few

cdr3_nt: TGTGCCAGCAGTTTAAGGGGTGGGAATCAGCCCCAGCATTTT
cdr3_aa: CASSLRGGNQPQHF
v_call: TRBV27
cdr3_length: 14
d_call: .
j_call: TRBJ1-5
clone_size: .

cdr3_nt: TGTGCCAGCAGCTTATGGAAGGGGTATGACTATGGCTACACCTTC
cdr3_aa: CASSLWKGYDYGYTF
v_call: TRBV7-9
cdr3_length: 15
d_call: .
j_call: TRBJ1-2
clone_size: .

cdr3_nt: TGTGCCAGCAGGGGTGACACCGGGGAGCTGTTTTTT
cdr3_aa: CASRGDTGELFF
v_call: TRBV2
cdr3_length: 12
d_call: .
j_call: TRBJ2-2
clone_size: .

cdr3_nt: TGTGCCAGCAGCCCACGTGGAACTAGCGGCCAAGAGACCCAGTACTTC
cdr3_aa: CASSPRGTSGQETQYF
v_call: TRBV11-3
cdr3_length: 16
d_call: TRBD2
j_call: TRBJ2-5
clone_size: few

cdr3_nt: TGTGCCAGCAGTTTAAGAGTAGGGGTGGGCTATGGCTACACCTTC
cdr3_aa: CASSLRVGVGYGYTF
v_call: TRBV27
cdr3_length: 15
d_call: .
j_call: TRBJ1-2
clone_size: .

cdr3_nt: TGTGCCACCAGCAGACCCCGGACAGGGAGGGATTCACCCCTCCACTTT
cdr3_aa: CATSRPRTGRDSPLHF
v_call: TRBV15
cdr3_length: 16
d_call: TRBD1
j_call: TRBJ1-6
clone_size: .

cdr3_nt: TGTGCCAGCAGCTTAGCGTGGCTAGATACGCAGTATTTT
cdr3_aa: CASSLAWLDTQYF
v_call: TRBV7-9
cdr3_length: 13
d_call: .
j_call: TRBJ2-3
clone_size: .

cdr3_nt: TGTGCCAGCAGCTTAGCGCCGGGCGAGCAGTACTTC
cdr3_aa: CASSLAPGEQYF
v_call: TRBV7-2
cdr3_length: 12
d_call: .
j_call: TRBJ2-7
clone_size: few

cdr3_nt: TGTGCCAGCAGTTCCCTGGGCAGGGGGGGGGGCCATAGCAATCAGCCCCAGCATTTT
cdr3_aa: CASSSLGRGGGHSNQPQHF
v_call: TRBV28
cdr3_length: 19
d_call: TRBD1
j_call: TRBJ1-5
clone_size: .

cdr3_nt: TGCAGTGCTAGTCTAGCAGTGTTTCGGGAGACCCAGTACTTC
cdr3_aa: CSASLAVFRETQYF
v_call: TRBV20-1
cdr3_length: 14
d_call: .
j_call: TRBJ2-5
clone_size: once

cdr3_nt: TGTGCCAGCAGTGAAGCAGGGCCCTCACCCCTCCACTTT
cdr3_aa: CASSEAGPSPLHF
v_call: TRBV6-1
cdr3_length: 13
d_call: .
j_call: TRBJ1-6
clone_size: few

cdr3_nt: TGTGCCAGCTCCGAATTGGCTAGCACAGATACGCAGTATTTT
cdr3_aa: CASSELASTDTQYF
v_call: TRBV6-4
cdr3_length: 14
d_call: .
j_call: TRBJ2-3
clone_size: .

cdr3_nt: TGTGCCAGTAGTAGGCGAATGACCGGGACTAGCGGCTACAATGAGCAGTTCTTC
cdr3_aa: CASSRRMTGTSGYNEQFF
v_call: TRBV19
cdr3_length: 18
d_call: TRBD2
j_call: TRBJ2-1
clone_size: .

cdr3_nt: TGCAGTGCTAGAGACCTAGCGGGATACACCGGGGAGCTGTTTTTT
cdr3_aa: CSARDLAGYTGELFF
v_call: TRBV20-1
cdr3_length: 15
d_call: TRBD2
j_call: TRBJ2-2
clone_size: .

cdr3_nt: TGTGCCAGCAGGAATCAGGGGAGCTCCTACGAGCAGTACTTC
cdr3_aa: CASRNQGSSYEQYF
v_call: TRBV6-2/TRBV6-3
cdr3_length: 14
d_call: .
j_call: TRBJ2-7
clone_size: .

cdr3_nt: TGCAGTGCTAGAGAGAGCGGGAGGGAATACAATGAGCAGTTCTTC
cdr3_aa: CSARESGREYNEQFF
v_call: TRBV20-1
cdr3_length: 15
d_call: TRBD2
j_call: TRBJ2-1
clone_size: .

cdr3_nt: TGTGCCACCAGTGATTTGCAGGCAAGGAGCAACACTGAAGCTTTCTTT
cdr3_aa: CATSDLQARSNTEAFF
v_call: TRBV24-1
cdr3_length: 16
d_call: .
j_call: TRBJ1-1
clone_size: .

cdr3_nt: TGTGCCAGCAGCAACGGGACTAGCGGGAGTTTCGGAGATACGCAGTATTTT
cdr3_aa: CASSNGTSGSFGDTQYF
v_call: TRBV7-2
cdr3_length: 17
d_call: TRBD2
j_call: TRBJ2-3
clone_size: .

cdr3_nt: TGTGCCACCAGTGACTCCGGGACAGGGTATGGCTACACCTTC
cdr3_aa: CATSDSGTGYGYTF
v_call: TRBV24-1
cdr3_length: 14
d_call: TRBD1
j_call: TRBJ1-2
clone_size: .

cdr3_nt: TGTGCCAGCAGCCCCCGTACGTGGGGAGAACCTGATACGCAGTATTTT
cdr3_aa: CASSPRTWGEPDTQYF
v_call: TRBV7-8
cdr3_length: 16
d_call: .
j_call: TRBJ2-3
clone_size: few

cdr3_nt: TGTGCCAGTGCGGGGTTCGGCACTGAAGCTTTCTTT
cdr3_aa: CASAGFGTEAFF
v_call: TRBV19
cdr3_length: 12
d_call: .
j_call: TRBJ1-1
clone_size: once

cdr3_nt: TGTGCCAGTAGTGGGGGGGGGACAGGGGATGGCTACACCTTC
cdr3_aa: CASSGGGTGDGYTF
v_call: TRBV19
cdr3_length: 14
d_call: TRBD1
j_call: TRBJ1-2
clone_size: .